Presented here are 32 T cell receptor beta chains from one specimen sequenced in a study of cytomegalovirus exposure and HLA in healthy donors. This PCR relied on a set of 60 Vbeta primers and 13 Jbeta primers. The assay was immunoSEQ multiplex PCR, and TCRdb's table has in-frame clones only and misses some. The profile shows approximately 110,000 clones, around 77% of them singletons. Material for sequencing was PBMCs. These receptor sequences come from a human donor in good health.

J is TRBJ1-5 and V is TRBV19; tentatively, D is TRBD1 (6 bases). Per germline, CDR1 LNHDA and CDR2 SQIVND (reference sequence). The CDR3 contains 14 residues. Trimming took off 7 bases at V and 3 bases at J, with 13 bases between the two ends. The CDR3 DNA reads TGTGCCAGTACCCCGACAGGATACAATCAGCCCCAGCATTTT. Translating it yields CASTPTGYNQPQHF.

This clone was counted only a few times. The chain is built from TRBV5-5 and TRBJ2-5, with 9 nucleotides matching TRBD2. The CDR3 sequence is 16 residues long. V was pared by 0 bases and J by 0 bases, with 3 bases of the junction left unmatched. Per germline, CDR1 SGHKS and CDR2 YYEKEE (reference sequence). The CDR3 loop reads CASSLGLAGNQETQYF. CDR3 nucleotide sequence: TGTGCCAGCAGCTTGGGGCTAGCGGGGAACCAAGAGACCCAGTACTTC.

The rearrangement joins TRBV6-5 to TRBJ2-7, with 8 bases matching TRBD1. The length of the CDR3 is 15 residues. Trimming removed 0 bases from V and 2 bases from J; junction bases left unmatched: 3. Germline assignment: CDR1 MNHEY and CDR2 SVGAGI. The CDR3 is CASSYSGQGAYEQYF. CDR3 DNA: TGTGCCAGCAGTTACTCAGGACAGGGCGCCTACGAGCAGTACTTC.

Only one count was recorded for this clone. The CDR3 sequence: CASSWTGGAGNTIYF. The CDR3 nucleotides read TGCGCCAGCAGCTGGACAGGGGGCGCAGGGAACACCATATATTTT. The V and J genes are TRBV5-1 and TRBJ1-3; TRBD1 agrees at 11 bases. Germline V gene sequence: CDR1 SGHRS, CDR2 YFSETQ. This CDR3 spans 15 amino acids. V dropped 3 bases and J dropped 7; count of bases not matched to a gene: 6.

Only a few counts were recorded for this clone. This chain joins TRBV18 and TRBJ1-4; D perhaps matches TRBD1 (5 bases). Trimming took off 4 bases at V and 8 bases at J, with 14 bases between the two ends. The CDR3 covers 14 residues. CDR1 and CDR2 (germline): KGHSH, LQKENI. The CDR3 protein is CASSLDMKGEKLFF. The CDR3 bases are TGTGCCAGCTCACTGGACATGAAGGGGGAAAAACTGTTTTTT.

This clone was detected a few times. This chain uses TRBV28 with TRBJ2-7; 8 bases match TRBD2. V was pared by 1 base and J by 6 bases, with 14 bases of the junction left unmatched. The CDR3 loop spans 17 amino acids. CDR1 MDHEN and CDR2 SYDVKM come from the germline V gene. CDR3: CASSLSFSGTSIFEQYF. The DNA of the CDR3 is TGTGCCAGCAGTTTATCGTTTTCCGGGACTAGTATCTTCGAGCAGTACTTC.

In its sample, this clone was seen a few times. The chain has TRBV6-1 and TRBJ1-5; D is perhaps TRBD1 (5 bases). CDR3 length: 15 amino acids. V dropped 7 bases and J dropped 5 bases, with 18 bases sitting between them. Per germline, CDR1 MNHNS and CDR2 SASEGT. The CDR3 protein is CASNGGAGWDQPQHF. The CDR3 DNA reads TGTGCCAGCAACGGAGGGGCAGGGTGGGATCAGCCCCAGCATTTT.

This clone was observed a handful of times. The chain uses TRBV5-8 and TRBJ1-1; no clear D. Germline V gene sequence: CDR1 SGHTS, CDR2 YDEGEE. The CDR3 spans 15 residues. Trimming stripped 1 base from V and 1 base from J, with 11 bases between. CDR3: CASSLWETRNTEAFF. In DNA form, the CDR3 reads TGTGCCAGCAGCTTGTGGGAGACCAGGAACACTGAAGCTTTCTTT.

This chain links TRBV28 with TRBJ1-4; D gene uncertain. The CDR3 is 12 residues long. Germline assignment: CDR1 MDHEN and CDR2 SYDVKM. Trimming stripped 3 bases from V and 5 bases from J, with 4 bases between. The CDR3 region is CASSFLNEKLFF. CDR3 DNA sequence: TGTGCCAGCAGTTTCCTCAATGAAAAACTGTTTTTT.

This clone was recorded once. The chain uses TRBV18 and TRBJ2-1; the D is unclear. Trimming left V 3 bases short and J 2 bases short, with 23 bases between. The CDR3 length is 19 residues. Germline V CDR1 and CDR2: KGHSH, LQKENI. As DNA, the CDR3 is TGTGCCAGCTCACCGGTGGAGACTGGCCCACTTCGGGCCTACAATGAGCAGTTCTTC. It is translated as CASSPVETGPLRAYNEQFF.

This chain joins TRBV5-1 and TRBJ1-5; perhaps TRBD1 as D (5 bases). V dropped 4 bases and J dropped 0 bases, with 14 bases sitting between them. The V gene's germline CDR1 is SGHRS and CDR2 YFSETQ. This CDR3 comprises 16 residues. The CDR3 loop is CASSLDGGNSNQPQHF. The DNA of the CDR3 is TGCGCCAGCAGCCTTGATGGGGGGAATAGCAATCAGCCCCAGCATTTT. Full variable domain (rest looked up from reference TRBV5-1 and TRBJ1-5): KAGVTQTPRYLIKTRGQQVTLSCSPISGHRSVSWYQQTPGQGLQFLFEYFSETQRNKGNFPGRFSGRQFSNSRSEMNVSTLELGDSALYLCASSLDGGNSNQPQHFGDGTRLSIL.

The chain uses TRBV29-1 and TRBJ1-2, with TRBD1 matching 11 bases. The germline CDR1 and CDR2 sequences are SQVTM and ANQGSEA. V dropped 7 bases and J dropped 8; count of bases not matched to a gene: 3. The CDR3 sequence is 11 residues long. The CDR3 loop reads CSEGTGGGYTF. As DNA, the CDR3 is TGCAGCGAAGGGACAGGGGGAGGCTACACCTTC.

This clone has more than one count but fewer than ten. The chain uses TRBV29-1 and TRBJ1-1, with D hard to call. V was trimmed by 7 bases and J by 2 bases, leaving 8 bases between them. CDR3 length equals 11 residues. Looked up from germline, CDR1 is SQVTM and CDR2 is ANQGSEA. The CDR3 region is CSDRTNTEAFF. In nucleotides, the CDR3 is TGCAGCGATAGAACCAACACTGAAGCTTTCTTT.

The V gene is TRBV28, the J gene TRBJ2-5; 7 bases fit TRBD1. The V gene end was trimmed by 7 bases and the J gene end by 0 bases; junction bases not matched to a gene: 8. Per the germline V gene, CDR1 is MDHEN and CDR2 is SYDVKM. The CDR3 is 15 residues long. CDR3 protein: CASKKGAVYQETQYF. The DNA for the CDR3 is TGTGCCAGCAAGAAGGGGGCAGTCTACCAAGAGACCCAGTACTTC.

The gene calls are TRBV28 and TRBJ2-2; tentative D call: TRBD2 (7 bases). CDR1 is MDHEN, CDR2 SYDVKM, per germline. Deletions cut 10 bases from V and 1 base from J, with 13 bases between. This CDR3 spans 14 amino acids. CDR3 region: CATRGGQNTGELFF. CDR3 DNA: TGTGCCACAAGGGGGGGCCAGAACACCGGGGAGCTGTTTTTT.

The chain has TRBV28 and TRBJ1-2; TRBD1 matches at 7 bases. Germline assignment: CDR1 MDHEN and CDR2 SYDVKM. Unmatched junction bases numbered 18, after V lost 6 bases and J lost 2 bases. The CDR3 length is 18 residues. CDR3 bases: TGTGCCAGCAGGGAGGACCAAGGGACAGATTCCTCGAACTATGGCTACACCTTC. Translation: CASREDQGTDSSNYGYTF.

The V and J genes are TRBV21-1 and TRBJ2-7; the D call in the table, TRBD2, was not verified against the DNA. TRBV21-1 is a known pseudogene. This CDR3 is built from 15 residues. CDR3 residues: CASSPLAGGGYEQYF. The CDR3 region has the DNA TGTGCCAGCAGCCCTCTAGCGGGAGGTGGCTACGAGCAGTACTTC.

The chain joins TRBV2 to TRBJ1-1, with a possible D match to TRBD1 (6 bases). Trimming pared 7 bases from V and 1 base from J, leaving 13 bases between. From germline, CDR1 is SNHLY and CDR2 FYNNEI. The CDR3 has 14 amino acids. The CDR3 DNA reads as TGTGCCAGCACGTACGCGGACAGGAACACTGAAGCTTTCTTT. Its translation: CASTYADRNTEAFF.

The J gene is TRBJ2-6, the V gene TRBV10-1; D is perhaps TRBD2 (7 bases). Germline V gene sequence: CDR1 WNHNN, CDR2 SYGVQD (reference sequence). There are 17 residues in the CDR3. V lost 6 bases and J lost 0, with 15 bases in between. Here the CDR3 reads CASSSGTSVSGANVLTF. In nucleotides, the CDR3 is TGCGCCAGCAGCAGCGGGACATCCGTCTCTGGGGCCAACGTCCTGACTTTC.

This chain links TRBV4-1 with TRBJ2-1, with 10 bases aligning to TRBD2. In germline, CDR1 is MGHRA, CDR2 YSYEKL. The CDR3 covers 18 residues. Trimming at V came to 0 bases and at J to 8 bases, leaving 13 bases not matched to a gene. In nucleotides, the CDR3 is TGCGCCAGCAGCCAAGATAAATCCCTAGCGGGAGCGGCCGATGAGCAGTTCTTC. Its translation: CASSQDKSLAGAADEQFF.

The V call is TRBV5-4, the J call TRBJ1-2; TRBD1 matches at 7 bases. V lost 2 bases, J lost 6 bases, and 10 bases stayed unmatched. Germline values: CDR1 SGHNT, CDR2 YYREEE (reference sequence). CDR3 length: 15 amino acids. CDR3 sequence: CASSLPSTGRHGYTF. The CDR3 DNA reads as TGTGCCAGCAGCTTACCTTCGACAGGGAGGCATGGCTACACCTTC.

On this clone: The junction departs from germline at one end; a sequencing error may be responsible. V and J are TRBV7-9 and TRBJ1-1; 8 bases map to TRBD1. The CDR3 totals 14 residues. The germline gives CDR1 SEHNR, CDR2 FQNEAQ (reference sequence). The CDR3: CSSSPRTGSAEAFF. CDR3 DNA sequence: TGTTCCAGCAGCCCACGGACAGGGAGCGCTGAAGCTTTCTTT.

This clone was detected only a few times. The gene calls are TRBV18 and TRBJ2-7, with 8 bases identical to TRBD2. Germline values: CDR1 KGHSH, CDR2 LQKENI. This CDR3 is built from 14 residues. J was trimmed by 2 bases and V by 6 bases; bases with no gene match: 6. The CDR3 loop reads CASSNSGSPYEQYF. In nucleotides, the CDR3 is TGTGCCAGCTCCAACAGCGGGAGTCCCTACGAGCAGTACTTC.

This clone appeared a few times. The DNA is left out, because the CDR3 cannot be placed on it with certainty; the CDR3 is given as TCRdb lists it. The chain is built from TRBV19 and TRBJ2-2; whether TRBD1, the table's D call, matches the DNA was not checked. Germline-derived CDR1 and CDR2 are LNHDA and SQIVND (reference sequence). The CDR3 numbers 18 amino acids, ends counted. The CDR3: CASSFEGQGTFGAGELFF.

The V and J genes are TRBV19 and TRBJ1-1; unclear D gene. The CDR3 length is 13 residues. Trimming removed 7 bases at V and 2 bases at J, with 11 bases between. In germline, CDR1 is LNHDA, CDR2 SQIVND (reference sequence). The DNA for the CDR3 is TGTGCCAGTAAAAGCCCTATTAACACTGAAGCTTTCTTT. Amino acids: CASKSPINTEAFF. Based on the CDR3 plus reference TRBV19 and TRBJ1-1, the full variable domain is DGGITQSPKYLFRKEGQNVTLSCEQNLNHDAMYWYRQDPGQGLRLIYYSQIVNDFQKGDIAEGYSVSREKKESFPLTVTSAQKNPTAFYLCASKSPINTEAFFGQGTRLTVV.

The chain has TRBV10-3 and TRBJ2-1; 10 bases fit TRBD2. V lost 2 bases and J lost 8; bases outside the gene matches: 9. The CDR3 has 16 amino acids. From germline, CDR1 is ENHRY and CDR2 SYGVKD. The CDR3 loop reads CAISESSLAGEDEQFF. DNA of the CDR3: TGTGCCATCAGTGAGAGTAGTCTAGCGGGAGAGGATGAGCAGTTCTTC.

V usage is TRBV19 and J usage is TRBJ1-2; no clear D gene. Germline V lookup: CDR1 LNHDA, CDR2 SQIVND (reference sequence). This CDR3 spans 12 amino acids. V was trimmed by 4 bases and J by 8 bases, leaving 11 bases between them. The CDR3 coding sequence is TGTGCCAGTAGTAAGGAGGGCCTCGGCTACACCTTC. This gives the protein CASSKEGLGYTF. Drawing the rest from reference TRBV19 and TRBJ1-2, the complete variable domain is DGGITQSPKYLFRKEGQNVTLSCEQNLNHDAMYWYRQDPGQGLRLIYYSQIVNDFQKGDIAEGYSVSREKKESFPLTVTSAQKNPTAFYLCASSKEGLGYTFGSGTRLTVV.

The chain has TRBV2 and TRBJ2-7; the match to TRBD1 covers 10 bases. The CDR3 spans 14 residues. V lost 6 bases, J lost 1 base, and 3 bases stayed unmatched. Per germline, CDR1 SNHLY and CDR2 FYNNEI. CDR3: CASSGDRGSYEQYF. The CDR3, as DNA: TGTGCCAGCAGCGGGGACAGGGGATCCTACGAGCAGTACTTC. The complete variable domain, with remaining parts taken from reference TRBV2 and TRBJ2-7, reads EPEVTQTPSHQVTQMGQEVILRCVPISNHLYFYWYRQILGQKVEFLVSFYNNEISEKSEIFDDQFSVERPDGSNFTLKIRSTKLEDSAMYFCASSGDRGSYEQYFGPGTRLTVT.

The chain joins TRBV10-3 to TRBJ2-5; the match to TRBD1 covers 7 bases. Germline V gene sequence: CDR1 ENHRY, CDR2 SYGVKD. There are 13 residues in the CDR3. The V and J ends lost 7 bases and 1 base, in that order; junction bases with no gene match: 3. The CDR3 reads CAIMRDSQETQYF. In DNA, the CDR3 is TGTGCCATCATGAGGGACAGCCAAGAGACCCAGTACTTC.

This chain joins TRBV27 and TRBJ1-2; D ambiguous. V was trimmed by 2 bases and J by 2 bases, leaving 9 bases between them. The germline V gene has CDR1 MNHEY and CDR2 SMNVEV (reference sequence). The CDR3 length is 14 residues. This CDR3 is CASSLLPSNYGYTF. For the CDR3, the DNA is TGTGCCAGCAGTTTACTCCCGAGCAACTATGGCTACACCTTC.

The chain carries TRBV10-3 and TRBJ2-1; 10 bases match TRBD2. In germline, CDR1 is ENHRY, CDR2 SYGVKD. V lost 6 bases, J lost 2 bases, and 4 bases stayed unmatched. This CDR3 has 15 amino acids. CDR3 DNA: TGTGCCATCAGACCTAGCGGGGGAACCTACAATGAGCAGTTCTTC. Its translation: CAIRPSGGTYNEQFF.

The rearrangement joins TRBV27 to TRBJ2-2; TRBD2 matches 10 bases. CDR1 and CDR2 (germline): MNHEY, SMNVEV (reference sequence). Trimming cost V 6 bases and J 4 bases; bases outside gene matches: 5. This CDR3 comprises 15 residues. This chain's CDR3 is CASSWTSGSTGELFF. CDR3 DNA: TGTGCCAGCAGCTGGACTAGCGGATCCACCGGGGAGCTGTTTTTT.